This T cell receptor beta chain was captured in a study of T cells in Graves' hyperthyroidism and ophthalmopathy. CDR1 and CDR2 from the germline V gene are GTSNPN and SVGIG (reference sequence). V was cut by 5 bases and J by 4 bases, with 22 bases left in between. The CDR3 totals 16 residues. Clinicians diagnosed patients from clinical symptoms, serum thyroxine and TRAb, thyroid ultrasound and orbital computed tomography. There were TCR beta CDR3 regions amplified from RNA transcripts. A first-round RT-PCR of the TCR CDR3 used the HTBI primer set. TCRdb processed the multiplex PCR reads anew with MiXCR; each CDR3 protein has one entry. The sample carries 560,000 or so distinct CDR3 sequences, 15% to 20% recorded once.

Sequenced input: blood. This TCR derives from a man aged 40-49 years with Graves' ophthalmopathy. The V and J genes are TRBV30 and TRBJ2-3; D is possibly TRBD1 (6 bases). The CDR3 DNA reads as TGTGCCTGGGGGCAGGTCAGGGGAGTGGGCCCAGATACGCAGTATTTT. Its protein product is CAWGQVRGVGPDTQYF.